This T cell receptor beta chain derives from a study of memory CD4+ T cells and cytomegalovirus serostatus. Whole-study context: Of the healthy Belgian adults, fewer than 10 were CMV seropositive and 20 to 30 seronegative. Findings of the study overall: Suggested: most of the CMV-linked TCR signature lies in CD4+ memory cells.

Per the original methods: After removing out-of-frame reads, under 2.5 million distinct TCRbeta sequences remained. Repertoires were generated with immunoSEQ multiplex PCR, while TCRdb's copy carries only in-frame clones and drops some. V, J and clone size are those of that table, while D and trimming were read from the DNA. The table records about 58,000 clones, roughly 84% of them present only once. The sort gate was single viable CD3+CD4+CD8-CD45RO+ cells for memory CD4+ T cells. Positive selection with CD4 microbeads enriched total CD4+ T cells. As to this clone: Its antigen is unknown.

V lost 2 bases and J lost 5, with 13 bases in between. The germline gives CDR1 SGHRS, CDR2 YFSETQ. The CDR3 has 14 residues. The J gene is TRBJ2-5, the V gene TRBV5-1; D not resolved. The material sequenced was memory CD4+ T cells from blood. The receptor was isolated from an adult in good health and CMV-seronegative. Some clones in this sample may be carry-over from other donors' samples. This CDR3 is CASSFMGSLETQYF. The CDR3 nucleotides read TGCGCCAGCAGCTTTATGGGGTCATTGGAGACCCAGTACTTC.